This passage covers 23 T cell receptor beta chains from one sample sequenced in a study of shared T cell receptors in the human thymus. Profiling relied on immunoSEQ multiplex PCR, and the TCRdb table lists in-frame clones only, not all of them. In the table there are approximately 660,000 clones, around 89% of which are singletons. The same data also went into a second study, on human thymus T cells.

What was sequenced was thymocytes. The receptor source for this set is a boy younger than two with a congenital heart defect.

The CDR3 sequence is CASSPGTNYHEQFF. DNA of the CDR3: TGTGCCAGCAGTCCTGGGACTAATTATCATGAGCAGTTCTTC. This chain joins TRBV28 and TRBJ2-1, with 7 positions matching TRBD2. Germline V gene lookup returns CDR1 MDHEN and CDR2 SYDVKM. V lost 5 bases and J lost 8; bases outside the gene matches: 9. The CDR3 is 14 amino acids.

The chain recombines TRBV5-4 with TRBJ2-3, with 13 nucleotides matching TRBD2. CDR1 SGHNT and CDR2 YYREEE come from the germline V gene (reference sequence). CDR3 size: 17 residues. V lost 4 bases, J lost 0 bases, and 5 bases stayed unmatched. CDR3 nucleotides: TGTGCCAGCAGCCCTCCGGGACTAGCGGGAAGCACAGATACGCAGTATTTT. This translates into CASSPPGLAGSTDTQYF.

The chain employs TRBV6-5 and TRBJ2-7; the D is unclear. Germline-derived CDR1 and CDR2 are MNHEY and SVGAGI. The CDR3 loop spans 11 amino acids. Trimming pared 2 bases from V and 9 bases from J, leaving 8 bases between. This chain's CDR3 is CASSYDSRQYF. DNA for the CDR3: TGTGCCAGCAGTTACGACTCCCGGCAGTACTTC.

V usage is TRBV27 and J usage is TRBJ1-1; D remains unclear. The ends were cut back, 5 bases at V and 5 bases at J, with 12 bases in the middle. The CDR3 sequence is 13 residues long. Germline CDR1 and CDR2: MNHEY and SMNVEV (reference sequence). CDR3 DNA sequence: TGTGCCAGCAGTCAGTCAATCAAGACTGAAGCTTTCTTT. Protein: CASSQSIKTEAFF.

This clone turned up a few times. This sequence joins TRBV5-6 and TRBJ2-2; TRBD2 matches at 13 bases. V lost 4 bases and J lost 2; bases outside the gene matches: 8. Germline V gene sequence: CDR1 SGHDT, CDR2 YYEEEE. This CDR3 contains 18 residues. CDR3 amino acids: CASSPRTSGSPNTGELFF. CDR3 DNA: TGTGCCAGCAGCCCCCGGACTAGCGGGAGCCCCAACACCGGGGAGCTGTTTTTT.

CDR3 in DNA: TGTGCCAGCAGCCAAGATGAACTAGCGGGAGTATCCCACGAGCAGTACTTC. Translation: CASSQDELAGVSHEQYF. This sequence joins TRBV4-2 and TRBJ2-7; 11 bases are shared with TRBD2. This CDR3 is 17 amino acids long. Losses at the gene ends were 0 bases for V and 5 bases for J; bases not matched to a gene: 9. CDR1 and CDR2 (germline): LGHNA, YNFKEQ.

V is TRBV19 and J is TRBJ2-7; D possibly corresponds to TRBD1 (6 bases). V lost 2 bases to trimming and J lost 0 bases, with 14 bases between them. CDR3 length equals 16 residues. CDR1 and CDR2 (germline): LNHDA, SQIVND (reference sequence). The CDR3 is CASSIPTGPSSYEQYF. The CDR3 DNA reads TGTGCCAGTAGTATACCTACAGGGCCCAGCTCCTACGAGCAGTACTTC.

The chain combines TRBV27 with TRBJ2-5, with 12 bases identical to TRBD1. Germline V gene sequence: CDR1 MNHEY, CDR2 SMNVEV (reference sequence). The CDR3 covers 14 residues. V lost 8 bases to trimming and J lost 4 bases; unmatched junction nucleotides: 5. CDR3: CASHGTGGGETQYF. For the CDR3, the DNA is TGTGCCAGCCACGGGACAGGGGGCGGAGAGACCCAGTACTTC.

The chain recombines TRBV29-1 with TRBJ2-3; 10 bases line up with TRBD2. CDR1 and CDR2 (germline): SQVTM, ANQGSEA. The length of the CDR3 is 15 residues. The V gene end was trimmed by 3 bases and the J gene end by 3 bases; junction bases not matched to a gene: 6. The chain's CDR3 is CSVETSGRPTDTQYF. The CDR3 coding sequence is TGCAGCGTTGAGACTAGCGGGCGCCCGACAGATACGCAGTATTTT.

There are a few counts of this clone. V and J are TRBV28 and TRBJ2-7; 8 bases are a match to TRBD1. Germline CDR1 MDHEN, CDR2 SYDVKM. There are 13 residues in the CDR3. Trimming cost V 6 bases and J 4 bases; bases outside gene matches: 5. As DNA, the CDR3 is TGTGCCAGCAGAACGGGACAGGAATACGAGCAGTACTTC. This codes for CASRTGQEYEQYF.

The chain uses TRBV30 and TRBJ2-7; 9 bases agree with TRBD1. V gave up 0 bases and J gave up 6 bases; unmatched junction bases: 12. This CDR3 is built from 16 residues. Per the germline V gene, CDR1 is GTSNPN and CDR2 is SVGIG (reference sequence). The CDR3 reads CAWSVPDRGEVGEQYF. The CDR3 nucleotides read TGTGCCTGGAGTGTACCGGACAGGGGTGAAGTCGGCGAGCAGTACTTC.

The J gene is TRBJ2-1, the V gene TRBV4-1; D is ambiguous. CDR3 size: 15 residues. Germline-derived CDR1 and CDR2 are MGHRA and YSYEKL. Trimming cost V 0 bases and J 8 bases, with 14 bases left between them. As DNA, the CDR3 is TGCGCCAGCAGCCAAGATGTGGCGGCACACGATGAGCAGTTCTTC. This translates into CASSQDVAAHDEQFF.

Points on this clone: At one end, the junction sequence differs from germline, possibly due to a read error. V and J are TRBV7-9 and TRBJ2-1, with D perhaps TRBD2 (5 bases). Per the germline V gene, CDR1 is SEHNR and CDR2 is FQNEAQ (reference sequence). The length of the CDR3 is 15 residues. CDR3 sequence reads: CASGKRGGPYSEQFF. In nucleotides, the CDR3 is TGTGCCAGCGGAAAAAGAGGCGGGCCCTACAGTGAGCAGTTCTTC.

J is TRBJ1-1 and V is TRBV19; 7 bases map to TRBD1. Germline V CDR1 and CDR2: LNHDA, SQIVND (reference sequence). There are 15 residues in the CDR3. Losses at the gene ends were 9 bases for V and 0 bases for J; bases not matched to a gene: 10. The CDR3 DNA follows: TGTGCCAGCAGACAGGGTAAAGGGGTGAACACTGAAGCTTTCTTT. Translation gives CASRQGKGVNTEAFF.

The V and J genes are TRBV6-5 and TRBJ1-4, with D possibly being TRBD1 (6 bases). The CDR3 runs 13 residues. CDR1 is MNHEY, CDR2 SVGAGI, per germline. V was clipped by 6 bases and J by 10 bases, with 15 bases between them. The CDR3 here is CASRQQGGGKLFF. The CDR3 bases are TGTGCCAGCAGGCAACAGGGTGGGGGAAAACTGTTTTTT.

The chain joins TRBV6-1 to TRBJ2-2; a weak D match, TRBD1 (5 bases). The germline V gene has CDR1 MNHNS and CDR2 SASEGT. V lost 10 bases to trimming and J lost 7 bases, with 16 bases between them. The CDR3 is 13 amino acids. The CDR3 sequence: CATLTASLGELFF. DNA for the CDR3: TGTGCCACCTTGACAGCGAGCCTCGGGGAGCTGTTTTTT.

The chain carries TRBV30 and TRBJ2-2, with a possible D match to TRBD1 (6 bases). Germline V gene sequence: CDR1 GTSNPN, CDR2 SVGIG (reference sequence). This CDR3 spans 11 amino acids. Trimming stripped 4 bases from V and 7 bases from J, with 7 bases between. This CDR3 is CAWNRVGELFF. The CDR3 nucleotides are TGTGCCTGGAACAGGGTCGGGGAGCTGTTTTTT.

Here the CDR3 reads CASTRGASGPYEQFF. CDR3 DNA: TGTGCCAGCACTCGGGGGGCTAGCGGCCCCTATGAGCAGTTCTTC. V usage is TRBV2 and J usage is TRBJ2-1; perhaps TRBD2 as D (7 bases). This CDR3 spans 15 amino acids. The germline V gene has CDR1 SNHLY and CDR2 FYNNEI. Trimming pared 7 bases from V and 8 bases from J, leaving 21 bases between.

The chain is built from TRBV11-2 and TRBJ2-7; 8 bases agree with TRBD1. Germline CDR1 SGHAT, CDR2 FQNNGV. Trimming at V came to 3 bases and at J to 2 bases, leaving 6 bases not matched to a gene. CDR3 length equals 15 residues. The CDR3 is CASSFRDRPTYEQYF. In DNA, the CDR3 is TGTGCCAGCAGCTTTCGGGACAGGCCCACCTACGAGCAGTACTTC. Full variable domain (missing parts from reference TRBV11-2 and TRBJ2-7): EAGVAQSPRYKIIEKRQSVAFWCNPISGHATLYWYQQILGQGPKLLIQFQNNGVVDDSQLPKDRFSAERLKGVDSTLKIQPAKLEDSAVYLCASSFRDRPTYEQYFGPGTRLTVT.

This chain joins TRBV7-9 and TRBJ2-3; D unclear. The CDR3 runs to 16 residues. Per the germline V gene, CDR1 is SEHNR and CDR2 is FQNEAQ (reference sequence). Trimming pared 0 bases from V and 2 bases from J, leaving 12 bases between. The DNA for the CDR3 is TGTGCCAGCAGCTTAGCGGCAGGTCTTTTCACAGATACGCAGTATTTT. Translation gives CASSLAAGLFTDTQYF.

With respect to this clone: The sample carries other DNA sequences with the same CDR3. The V and J genes are TRBV28 and TRBJ1-2, with D possibly being TRBD1 (6 bases). Trimming took off 4 bases at V and 2 bases at J, with 8 bases between the two ends. The CDR3 runs to 13 residues. In germline, CDR1 is MDHEN, CDR2 SYDVKM. In DNA form, the CDR3 reads TGTGCCAGCAGTTCCGGACAGAACTATGGCTACACCTTC. Encoded protein: CASSSGQNYGYTF.

The V and J genes are TRBV14 and TRBJ2-3, with D tentatively TRBD2 (6 bases). Trimming took off 4 bases at V and 0 bases at J, with 8 bases between the two ends. This CDR3 contains 14 residues. CDR1 SGHDN and CDR2 FVKESK come from the germline V gene. CDR3 region: CASSPAGSTDTQYF. The CDR3, as DNA: TGTGCCAGCAGCCCGGCGGGGAGCACAGATACGCAGTATTTT.

The genes are TRBV19 and TRBJ1-2; a weak D match, TRBD1 (6 bases). Germline CDR1 LNHDA, CDR2 SQIVND (reference sequence). With 10 bases removed from V and 5 bases from J, the gap between germline ends came to 11 bases. The CDR3 runs to 11 residues. The CDR3 coding sequence is TGTGCCACCGGACAGCCGTATGGCTACACCTTC. Encoded protein: CATGQPYGYTF.